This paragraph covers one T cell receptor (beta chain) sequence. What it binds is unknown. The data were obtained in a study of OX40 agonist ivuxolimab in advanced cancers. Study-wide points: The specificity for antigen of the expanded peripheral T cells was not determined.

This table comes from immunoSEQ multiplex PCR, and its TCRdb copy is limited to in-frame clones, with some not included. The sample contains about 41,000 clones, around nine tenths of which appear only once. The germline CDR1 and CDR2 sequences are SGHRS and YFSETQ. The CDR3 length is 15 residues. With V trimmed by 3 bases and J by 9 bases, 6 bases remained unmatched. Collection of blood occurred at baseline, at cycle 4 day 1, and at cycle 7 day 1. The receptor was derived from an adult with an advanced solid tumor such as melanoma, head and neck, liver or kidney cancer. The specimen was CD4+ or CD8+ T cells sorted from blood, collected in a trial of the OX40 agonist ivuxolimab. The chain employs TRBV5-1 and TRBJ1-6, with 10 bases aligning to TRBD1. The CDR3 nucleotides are TGCGCCAGCAGCTCAGTAGACAGGGGGCCTTCACCCCTCCACTTT. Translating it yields CASSSVDRGPSPLHF.